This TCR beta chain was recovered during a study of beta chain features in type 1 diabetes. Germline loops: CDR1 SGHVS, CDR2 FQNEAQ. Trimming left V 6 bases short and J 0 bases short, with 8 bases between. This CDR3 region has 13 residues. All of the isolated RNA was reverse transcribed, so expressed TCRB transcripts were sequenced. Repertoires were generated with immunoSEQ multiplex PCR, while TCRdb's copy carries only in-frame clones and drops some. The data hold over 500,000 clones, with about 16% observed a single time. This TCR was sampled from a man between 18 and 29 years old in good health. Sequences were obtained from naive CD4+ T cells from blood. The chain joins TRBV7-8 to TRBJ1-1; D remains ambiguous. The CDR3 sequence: CASRVTLNTEAFF. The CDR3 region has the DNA TGTGCCAGCAGAGTGACCTTGAACACTGAAGCTTTCTTT.